This T cell receptor (beta chain) emerged from a study of cytomegalovirus exposure and HLA in healthy donors. General observations from the study: Later analysis indicated greater clonal expansion among HLA-associated TCR beta chains than among equally common other chains. In vitro confirmation showed three CMV-associated chains to be CMV antigen specific. In a later analysis, a genetic analysis reported fewer productive-TCR N-insertions in an Asian-associated ancestry cluster than the cohort average.

With 60 Vbeta and 13 Jbeta primers, the PCR was carried out. This table comes from immunoSEQ multiplex PCR, and its TCRdb copy is limited to in-frame clones, with some not included. The table records around 68,000 clones, less than 75% of them present only once. To note about this clone: What it binds is unknown.

V was pared by 5 bases and J by 8 bases, with 11 bases of the junction left unmatched. From germline, CDR1 is SNHLY and CDR2 FYNNEI. The CDR3 is made up of 15 amino acids. Specimen: PBMCs. The V call is TRBV2, the J call TRBJ1-4, with TRBD1 matching 7 bases. This clonotype was sampled from a young woman in good health and CMV-seronegative. In DNA, the CDR3 is TGTGCCAGCAGTCAGTTACAGGGGACGAGAGAAAAACTGTTTTTT. Translating it yields CASSQLQGTREKLFF.